The T cell receptor beta chain under discussion was sequenced for a study of patients and donors after allogeneic stem cell transplantation (dated by TCRdb to about 2020). Cut back by 1 base and 2 bases, the V and J ends lie 11 bases apart. According to the germline V gene (reference sequence), CDR1 reads SEHNR and CDR2 reads FQNEAQ. Counted from cysteine to phenylalanine, this CDR3 has 15 amino acids. The retained sequence is limited to the CDR3, 45 bases, with the frame set at the first base. With regard to this clonotype: What this receptor recognizes is not known. The sample holds no much larger clone one base away, and base qualities are not on file.

Preparation of the library involved RT-PCR. These reads were obtained on a NextSeq 550. TCRdb trimmed public reads at Q25 via fastp, called clones via MiXCR and kept in-frame beta chains. Entries are consolidated by CDR3 protein sequence, retaining the most common genes and DNA. The sample data list about 16,000 distinct CDR3 sequences, and under 35% of these were observed just once. The ten top clones hold 35% to 40% of the sample. Sequences were obtained from blood, either unsorted or a sorted T cell fraction (not recorded which). The receptor comes from a human donor who was either an allogeneic HSCT recipient or a stem cell or donor lymphocyte infusion donor (not recorded which). It is not recorded whose cells these are; they may come from a transplant donor. This sequence uses TRBV7-9 and TRBJ1-2; perhaps TRBD1 is the D gene, with 6 bases matching. The CDR3 region has the sequence CASSLVGGLNYGYTF. Read as DNA, the sequence is TGTGCCAGCAGCTTAGTGGGGGGGCTCAACTATGGCTACACCTTC.